Listed here are 9 T cell receptor beta chains from one sample, sequenced in a study of CD8 T cells in Susac syndrome. Random-hexamer reverse transcription was applied to about 0.45 to 1 ug RNA. One entry per CDR3 protein, called by TCRdb with MiXCR from the immunoSEQ multiplex PCR reads. This table has about 140,000 distinct CDR3 sequences, more than 85% appearing once. The sample consisted of CD4+ T cells from PBMCs. The source of these receptors is a human donor with Susac syndrome.

The chain uses TRBV9 and TRBJ2-6; no definite D call. V lost 4 bases to trimming and J lost 1 base, with 15 bases between them. This CDR3 is built from 17 residues. Germline CDR1 SGDLS, CDR2 YYNGEE. In nucleotides, the CDR3 is TGTGCCAGCAGCCCCACCCGGTCTGGGTCTGGGGCCAACGTCCTGACTTTC. Translating gives CASSPTRSGSGANVLTF.

The rearrangement joins TRBV7-8 to TRBJ2-2; either TRBD1 or TRBD2 may fit D (6 bases each). From germline, CDR1 is SGHVS and CDR2 FQNEAQ. Trimming cost V 8 bases and J 5 bases, with 21 bases left between them. This CDR3 contains 16 residues. CDR3 protein: CASGETRGRSTGELFF. DNA for the CDR3: TGTGCCAGCGGGGAAACACGGGGGCGCAGTACCGGGGAGCTGTTTTTT.

This rearrangement joins TRBV11-1 to TRBJ2-2, with no clear D. The CDR3 consists of 15 residues. Germline CDR1 reads SGHAT; CDR2 reads FQDESV (reference sequence). V dropped 2 bases and J dropped 3 bases, with 10 bases sitting between them. CDR3 region: CASSLSLADTGELFF. The CDR3 coding sequence is TGTGCCAGCAGCTTAAGTTTGGCTGACACCGGGGAGCTGTTTTTT.

The chain links TRBV29-1 to TRBJ2-1; a possible D gene is TRBD1 (5 bases). V was trimmed by 5 bases and J by 8 bases, leaving 19 bases between them. The CDR3 totals 14 residues. Germline V gene lookup returns CDR1 SQVTM and CDR2 ANQGSEA. CDR3 protein: CSVSSLAGPHEQFF. As DNA, the CDR3 is TGCAGCGTTTCCTCTCTGGCAGGGCCCCATGAGCAGTTCTTC.

The rearrangement links TRBV7-2 to TRBJ2-5; the match to TRBD2 covers 8 bases. J gave up 2 bases and V 5 bases, and 4 bases lay outside the gene matches. CDR1 is SGHTA, CDR2 FQGNSA, per germline. There are 14 residues in the CDR3. CDR3 protein: CASSTGGDQETQYF. The CDR3 DNA reads as TGTGCCAGCAGCACCGGGGGGGATCAAGAGACCCAGTACTTC.

The V gene is TRBV11-2, the J gene TRBJ2-5; the D gene is possibly TRBD1 (6 bases). There are 14 residues in the CDR3. CDR1 SGHAT and CDR2 FQNNGV come from the germline V gene. The ends were cut back, 2 bases at V and 5 bases at J, with 12 bases in the middle. In DNA form, the CDR3 reads TGTGCCAGCAGCTTAAACGTGAGGGGGGAGACCCAGTACTTC. Translation gives CASSLNVRGETQYF.

The chain carries TRBV12-3 or TRBV12-4 and TRBJ2-5; D is unresolved. V was shortened by 8 bases and J by 5 bases, with 15 bases between the two germline ends. CDR3 length: 13 residues. This CDR3 is CASGDLAWETQYF. CDR3 nucleotide sequence: TGTGCCAGCGGCGACTTGGCCTGGGAGACCCAGTACTTC.

The gene calls are TRBV29-1 and TRBJ1-1, with a possible D match to TRBD1 (5 bases). Germline V gene sequence: CDR1 SQVTM, CDR2 ANQGSEA. V gave up 7 bases and J gave up 0 bases, with 15 bases separating them. This CDR3 contains 14 residues. The CDR3 sequence is CSGRQILMNTEAFF. CDR3 bases: TGCAGCGGCCGACAGATACTGATGAACACTGAAGCTTTCTTT.

V gene TRBV7-2 combines with J gene TRBJ2-1; D gene uncertain. From germline, CDR1 is SGHTA and CDR2 FQGNSA. V was cut by 6 bases and J by 2 bases, with 14 bases left in between. This CDR3 is 15 amino acids long. In nucleotides, the CDR3 is TGTGCCAGCAGTAGGAACCCGGACCCCTACAATGAGCAGTTCTTC. It yields the protein CASSRNPDPYNEQFF.